This TCR beta chain was retrieved from a study of blood T cell repertoires in COVID-19. Germline V gene data show CDR1 as SGDLS and CDR2 as YYNGEE. The CDR3 is 17 amino acids. Trimming at V came to 0 bases and at J to 1 base, leaving 8 bases not matched to a gene. Participants reported their clinical history, and cohort assignment relied on those reports. Only in-frame clones appear in the TCRdb table, and some are missing; sequencing was by immunoSEQ multiplex PCR. The data hold about 250,000 clones, with about 82% observed a single time. The TCR sequence derives from a woman between 45 and 65 years old with acute COVID-19. Sample: PBMCs or T cells enriched from blood (not recorded which). V is TRBV9 and J is TRBJ2-5; 8 bases are shared with TRBD2. The CDR3 loop is CASSVDPSGGLQETQYF. CDR3 coding DNA: TGTGCCAGCAGCGTAGATCCCAGCGGGGGTCTCCAAGAGACCCAGTACTTC.